This T cell receptor (beta chain) was profiled in a study of T-cell reconstitution after alpha-beta-depleted transplantation in children. Study outcomes and limitations: Day-60 TCRbeta diversity that was high in some patients was derived from surviving recipient T cells and thymic progenitors. Alpha-beta T cells about two months after transplant reportedly derived from several hundred expanded graft clones.

The CDR3 has 17 residues. V gave up 9 bases and J gave up 1 base, with 22 bases separating them. Germline V lookup: CDR1 SGHTA, CDR2 FQGTGA. Construction of the TCRbeta library involved unique molecular identifiers. Using its own MiXCR run on the PCR reads, TCRdb lists one record per CDR3 protein. The sample lists 500,000 to 750,000 distinct CDR3 sequences, over 10% occurring once. Details on this clonotype: The antigen is not known.

The chain is built from TRBV7-3 and TRBJ2-1, with D possibly being TRBD1 (6 bases). The clonotype comes from a male patient under 18 who had a stem cell transplant for acute myeloid leukemia, so the T cells may come from the graft donor. Sequenced here: PBMCs, mostly from graft donor cells, sampled 360 days after TCRalphabeta/CD19-depleted stem cell transplant. The chain's CDR3 is CASSRAPPGQSYNEQFF. For the CDR3, the DNA is TGTGCCAGTAGCCGGGCCCCCCCGGGACAATCCTACAATGAGCAGTTCTTC.